This T cell receptor beta chain derives from a study of blood T cell repertoires in COVID-19. Study-wide context: Acute and convalescent COVID-19 samples came from the United States, Italy and Spain. The cDNA or gDNA used as material had been derived from T cells, B-cell-depleted T cells, or PBMCs.

Assay used: immunoSEQ multiplex PCR; TCRdb lists only in-frame clones, some missing. The sample has 250,000 or so clones; 75% to 90% are singletons. Germline CDR1 and CDR2: SGHVS and FQNEAQ. The V and J ends lost 4 bases and 4 bases, in that order; junction bases with no gene match: 5. This CDR3 has 14 residues. The clonotype originates from a woman in her twenties or thirties with acute COVID-19. Specimen: PBMCs or T cells enriched from blood (not recorded which). The chain recombines TRBV7-8 with TRBJ2-7, with 9 nucleotides matching TRBD2. Here the CDR3 reads CASSSGAGGYEQYF. The CDR3 DNA is TGTGCCAGCAGCTCAGGGGCGGGAGGGTACGAGCAGTACTTC.